This entry lists 4 T cell receptor beta chains sequenced from one sample in a study of blood T cell repertoires in COVID-19. Some clones are missing from TCRdb's copy, which holds only in-frame ones; the method was immunoSEQ multiplex PCR. The sample records 150,000 to 180,000 clones, approximately 80% being singletons. The specimen sequenced was peripheral blood. Every receptor here comes from a woman aged 60-75 years with acute or convalescent COVID-19.

The chain combines TRBV11-2 with TRBJ2-1; D is perhaps TRBD1 (5 bases). Germline values: CDR1 SGHAT, CDR2 FQNNGV. Trimming removed 2 bases from V and 6 bases from J, with 14 bases in between. CDR3 size: 15 residues. Here the CDR3 reads CASSLIFGQGNEQFF. CDR3 DNA sequence: TGTGCCAGCAGCTTAATCTTTGGCCAGGGCAATGAGCAGTTCTTC.

The CDR3 is CASSRTSGVTDTQYF. In nucleotides, the CDR3 is TGTGCCAGTAGTAGGACTAGCGGGGTCACAGATACGCAGTATTTT. The J gene is TRBJ2-3, the V gene TRBV19; 12 bases match TRBD2. Unmatched junction bases numbered 1, after V lost 4 bases and J lost 2 bases. The CDR3 is 15 amino acids. The germline V gene encodes CDR1 LNHDA and CDR2 SQIVND (reference sequence). The variable domain in full, completed from reference TRBV19 and TRBJ2-3, reads DGGITQSPKYLFRKEGQNVTLSCEQNLNHDAMYWYRQDPGQGLRLIYYSQIVNDFQKGDIAEGYSVSREKKESFPLTVTSAQKNPTAFYLCASSRTSGVTDTQYFGPGTRLTVL.

The chain is built from TRBV4-2 and TRBJ2-3; 9 bases are shared with TRBD1. Trimming cost V 1 base and J 6 bases; bases outside gene matches: 5. Germline CDR1 LGHNA, CDR2 YNFKEQ. The CDR3 covers 15 residues. The CDR3 loop is CASSQGQGGMDTQYF. The CDR3 DNA is TGTGCCAGCAGCCAAGGACAGGGGGGGATGGATACGCAGTATTTT.

This chain joins TRBV4-2 and TRBJ2-5; TRBD2 matches at 11 bases. Germline CDR1 LGHNA, CDR2 YNFKEQ. J lost 5 bases, V lost 1 base, and 9 bases had no gene match. The CDR3 consists of 17 residues. CDR3 DNA: TGTGCCAGCAGCCAAGGGATACAACTAGCGGGGGTGGAGACCCAGTACTTC. It specifies CASSQGIQLAGVETQYF.